A selection of T cell receptor beta chains follows, all from one sample in a study of technical replicates of blood from a handful of donors. Sequenced by immunoSEQ multiplex PCR; TCRdb stores in-frame clones only, minus some. The sample gives around 70,000 clones, roughly 94% of which show up once; about 0.4% is in the top ten. What was sequenced was T cells isolated from PBMCs. Receptors were obtained from a human donor in good health. Each CDR3 is given with its conserved first and last residue. The order of the fields is CDR3 protein, CDR3 DNA, clone size, V gene, J gene, D gene. A D gene is named only where the DNA matches it firmly. Where a row states a size, it is once, few, many or the class of an expanded clone; other rows omit it.

CDR3: CASSAADGTEYF
DNA: TGTGCCAGCTCAGCAGCCGACGGGACAGAGTATTTT
size: NA
V: TRBV18
J: TRBJ2-3
D: TRBD1

CDR3: CASSNTGGGFYEQYF
DNA: TGTGCCAGCAGCAACACGGGAGGGGGTTTCTACGAGCAGTACTTC
size: NA
V: TRBV7-9
J: TRBJ2-7
D: TRBD2

CDR3: CASSPRLAGGQETQYF
DNA: TGTGCCAGCAGCCCCCGACTAGCGGGAGGACAAGAGACCCAGTACTTC
size: NA
V: TRBV4-2
J: TRBJ2-5
D: TRBD2

CDR3: CASSEGGEEPQHF
DNA: TGTGCCAGCAGCGAGGGCGGTGAGGAGCCCCAGCATTTT
size: NA
V: TRBV4-2
J: TRBJ1-5
D: NA

CDR3: CAWRNGRDYNEQFF
DNA: TGTGCCTGGAGGAACGGGAGGGACTACAATGAGCAGTTCTTC
size: NA
V: TRBV30
J: TRBJ2-1
D: TRBD2

CDR3: CASSPSGRNTGELFF
DNA: TGTGCCAGCAGCCCCAGCGGGAGGAACACCGGGGAGCTGTTTTTT
size: NA
V: TRBV7-9
J: TRBJ2-2
D: TRBD2

CDR3: CASSRVTNTEAFF
DNA: TGTGCCAGCAGTAGAGTTACGAACACTGAAGCTTTCTTT
size: NA
V: TRBV6-1
J: TRBJ1-1
D: NA

CDR3: CAWCPSGNPNYEQYF
DNA: TGTGCCTGGTGTCCCTCAGGGAATCCAAACTACGAGCAGTACTTC
size: NA
V: TRBV30
J: TRBJ2-7
D: NA

CDR3: CASRLISSLAGEYEQYF
DNA: TGCGCCAGCAGACTCATATCCTCCTTAGCGGGAGAATACGAGCAGTACTTC
size: NA
V: TRBV4-3
J: TRBJ2-7
D: TRBD2

CDR3: CASRIQGSFLPGYTF
DNA: TGTGCCAGCAGGATACAGGGGTCCTTCCTACCTGGCTACACCTTC
size: NA
V: TRBV5-6
J: TRBJ1-2
D: TRBD1

CDR3: CASSYSQGTTGNTIYF
DNA: TGTGCCAGCAGTTACTCGCAGGGTACCACTGGAAACACCATATATTTT
size: NA
V: TRBV6-5
J: TRBJ1-3
D: NA

CDR3: CASSSDRSEYMNTEAFF
DNA: TGTGCCAGTAGTTCGGACAGGTCGGAGTACATGAACACTGAAGCTTTCTTT
size: NA
V: TRBV19
J: TRBJ1-1
D: TRBD1

CDR3: CASSPWGGTEAFF
DNA: TGTGCCAGCAGCCCTTGGGGAGGGACTGAAGCTTTCTTT
size: NA
V: TRBV9
J: TRBJ1-1
D: NA

CDR3: CASSQIPNQPQHF
DNA: TGTGCCAGCAGCCAGATACCCAATCAGCCCCAGCATTTT
size: NA
V: TRBV6-1
J: TRBJ1-5
D: NA

CDR3: CASSFGDTQYF
DNA: TGTGCCAGCAGTTTCGGAGATACGCAGTATTTT
size: once
V: TRBV27
J: TRBJ2-3
D: NA

CDR3: CASSRQGLDEKLFF
DNA: TGTGCCAGCAGTCGTCAGGGGTTGGACGAAAAACTGTTTTTT
size: NA
V: TRBV2
J: TRBJ1-4
D: NA

CDR3: CASSLFRGNEQFF
DNA: TGTGCCAGCAGTTTATTTCGGGGGAATGAGCAGTTCTTC
size: NA
V: TRBV28
J: TRBJ2-1
D: NA

CDR3: CASSDPGLAAEQYF
DNA: TGTGCCAGCAGTGACCCGGGACTAGCGGCCGAGCAGTACTTC
size: NA
V: TRBV2
J: TRBJ2-7
D: TRBD2

CDR3: CASSGDREGEKLFF
DNA: TGTGCCAGCAGCGGGGACAGGGAAGGTGAAAAACTGTTTTTT
size: NA
V: TRBV5-4
J: TRBJ1-4
D: TRBD1

CDR3: CASSPEGAPHTEAFF
DNA: TGTGCCAGCAGCCCGGAGGGGGCGCCTCACACTGAAGCTTTCTTT
size: few
V: TRBV7-6
J: TRBJ1-1
D: TRBD1

CDR3: CASSLPGREQYF
DNA: TGCGCCAGCAGCTTGCCTGGGAGAGAGCAGTACTTC
size: NA
V: TRBV5-1
J: TRBJ2-7
D: NA

CDR3: CASSVGGGTKAFF
DNA: TGTGCCAGCAGCGTAGGGGGGGGGACCAAAGCTTTCTTT
size: NA
V: TRBV9
J: TRBJ1-1
D: NA

CDR3: CASSPGGYYGYTF
DNA: TGTGCCAGCAGCCCAGGGGGCTACTATGGCTACACCTTC
size: NA
V: TRBV6-5
J: TRBJ1-2
D: TRBD1

CDR3: CSVTSAGVFETQYF
DNA: TGCAGCGTGACTAGCGCCGGAGTGTTTGAGACCCAGTACTTC
size: once
V: TRBV29-1
J: TRBJ2-5
D: TRBD2

CDR3: CASSLLATSTDTQYF
DNA: TGTGCCAGCTCACTTCTAGCGACTAGCACAGATACGCAGTATTTT
size: NA
V: TRBV18
J: TRBJ2-3
D: NA

CDR3: CASSSVGGWYYEQYF
DNA: TGTGCCAGCAGCTCCGTAGGGGGTTGGTATTACGAGCAGTACTTC
size: NA
V: TRBV11-2
J: TRBJ2-7
D: NA

CDR3: CASSELSSELYNEKLFF
DNA: TGTGCCAGCAGTGAACTTTCGTCTGAACTTTATAATGAAAAACTGTTTTTT
size: NA
V: TRBV6-1
J: TRBJ1-4
D: NA

CDR3: CAKRPKVQVTQYF
DNA: TGTGCCAAAAGACCCAAAGTACAGGTGACGCAGTATTTT
size: NA
V: TRBV6-6
J: TRBJ2-3
D: NA

CDR3: CASGWTGGFSGNTIYF
DNA: TGTGCTAGTGGGTGGACAGGGGGGTTCTCTGGAAACACCATATATTTT
size: NA
V: TRBV12-5
J: TRBJ1-3
D: TRBD1

CDR3: CASSLGTSAYNEQFF
DNA: TGTGCCAGCAGCTTGGGGACTAGCGCGTACAATGAGCAGTTCTTC
size: NA
V: TRBV5-8
J: TRBJ2-1
D: TRBD2

CDR3: CASVWGRSYNEQFF
DNA: TGTGCCAGCGTATGGGGGCGCTCCTACAATGAGCAGTTCTTC
size: NA
V: TRBV6-4
J: TRBJ2-1
D: NA

CDR3: CSVEAAPYGYTF
DNA: TGCAGCGTTGAGGCGGCGCCCTATGGCTACACCTTC
size: NA
V: TRBV29-1
J: TRBJ1-2
D: NA

CDR3: CASRGGTGGYEQYF
DNA: TGTGCCAGTCGAGGCGGGACAGGGGGCTACGAGCAGTACTTC
size: few
V: TRBV2
J: TRBJ2-7
D: TRBD1

CDR3: CSALPGTGPAFF
DNA: TGCAGCGCCCTGCCCGGGACAGGGCCAGCTTTCTTT
size: NA
V: TRBV29-1
J: TRBJ1-1
D: TRBD1

CDR3: CASTLRRGSSYNEQFF
DNA: TGCGCCAGCACCTTGCGGCGCGGGAGCTCCTACAATGAGCAGTTCTTC
size: NA
V: TRBV5-1
J: TRBJ2-1
D: TRBD2

CDR3: CASSRQGRGDTEAFF
DNA: TGTGCCAGCAGCCGACAGGGGAGAGGAGACACTGAAGCTTTCTTT
size: NA
V: TRBV5-4
J: TRBJ1-1
D: TRBD1

CDR3: CASRGTGTVYGYTF
DNA: TGTGCCAGCAGAGGGACCGGGACAGTCTATGGCTACACCTTC
size: few
V: TRBV2
J: TRBJ1-2
D: TRBD1

CDR3: CASSFWLAANTGELFF
DNA: TGTGCCAGCAGCTTTTGGCTAGCGGCGAACACCGGGGAGCTGTTTTTT
size: NA
V: TRBV11-2
J: TRBJ2-2
D: TRBD2

CDR3: CASSSGSYEQYF
DNA: TGTGCCAGCAGTTCAGGGTCCTACGAGCAGTACTTC
size: NA
V: TRBV27
J: TRBJ2-7
D: NA

CDR3: CASSEDRLETQYF
DNA: TGTGCCAGCAGTGAGGACAGGTTAGAGACCCAGTACTTC
size: NA
V: TRBV28
J: TRBJ2-5
D: TRBD1

CDR3: CASSAYSDRVGGKLFF
DNA: TGTGCCAGCAGCGCTTATTCAGACAGGGTCGGCGGAAAACTGTTTTTT
size: NA
V: TRBV9
J: TRBJ1-4
D: TRBD1

CDR3: CASQTGLEQYF
DNA: TGTGCCAGCCAAACAGGGCTCGAGCAGTACTTC
size: NA
V: TRBV6-5
J: TRBJ2-7
D: NA

CDR3: CASSESHTSGRVTDTQYF
DNA: TGTGCCAGCAGTGAATCCCACACTAGCGGGAGAGTCACAGATACGCAGTATTTT
size: NA
V: TRBV25-1
J: TRBJ2-3
D: TRBD2

CDR3: CASSFDNEQFF
DNA: TGTGCCAGTAGTTTCGACAATGAGCAGTTCTTC
size: NA
V: TRBV19
J: TRBJ2-1
D: NA

CDR3: CATSRGTQGKAEQYF
DNA: TGTGCCACCAGCAGAGGTACCCAGGGAAAAGCCGAGCAGTACTTC
size: NA
V: TRBV15
J: TRBJ2-7
D: NA

CDR3: CASSSPRTDRESEKLFF
DNA: TGTGCCAGCAGTTCGCCGCGTACGGACAGGGAGAGTGAAAAACTGTTTTTT
size: NA
V: TRBV28
J: TRBJ1-4
D: TRBD1

CDR3: CASLRGGQDSSGANVLTF
DNA: TGTGCCAGCTTAAGGGGGGGACAGGATTCCTCTGGGGCCAACGTCCTGACTTTC
size: NA
V: TRBV18
J: TRBJ2-6
D: NA

CDR3: CASSWTGGEANEKLFF
DNA: TGTGCCAGCAGTTGGACAGGGGGGGAGGCTAATGAAAAACTGTTTTTT
size: NA
V: TRBV2
J: TRBJ1-4
D: TRBD1

CDR3: CASSYSSESYEQYF
DNA: TGTGCCAGCAGTTACTCTAGCGAGTCCTACGAGCAGTACTTC
size: NA
V: TRBV6-5
J: TRBJ2-7
D: NA

CDR3: CASSVASHDYGYTF
DNA: TGTGCCAGCAGCGTAGCAAGCCACGACTATGGCTACACCTTC
size: NA
V: TRBV9
J: TRBJ1-2
D: NA

CDR3: CASGQLSNQPQHF
DNA: TGTGCCAGCGGACAGCTTAGCAATCAGCCCCAGCATTTT
size: NA
V: TRBV2
J: TRBJ1-5
D: NA

CDR3: CASSENPRTGHTEAFF
DNA: TGTGCCAGCAGTGAAAACCCACGGACAGGCCACACTGAAGCTTTCTTT
size: NA
V: TRBV6-4
J: TRBJ1-1
D: TRBD1